This is a list of T cell receptor beta chains from one sample in a study of OX40 agonist ivuxolimab in advanced cancers. The data were produced by immunoSEQ multiplex PCR, yet TCRdb's version contains in-frame clones alone and is incomplete. Here the sample spans around 81,000 clones, roughly 90% being singletons. The specimen was CD4+ or CD8+ T cells sorted from blood, collected in a trial of the OX40 agonist ivuxolimab. The receptor set was obtained from an adult with an advanced solid tumor such as melanoma, head and neck, liver or kidney cancer. Both conserved end residues are part of each CDR3. The D gene is left open where the match is weak. Expanded clones are given a class, and other clones once, few, many or no size at all.

V	J	size	length	D	DNA	CDR3
TRBV28	TRBJ2-6	-	16	-	TGTGCCAGCAGTGAACAGGGAAATGTTGGGGCCAACGTCCTGACTTTC	CASSEQGNVGANVLTF
TRBV28	TRBJ2-7	-	14	TRBD2	TGTGCCAGCAAGGCGGGAGGGGGGGCGGGCGAGCAGTACTTC	CASKAGGGAGEQYF
TRBV15	TRBJ2-7	-	14	-	TGTGCCACCGCGCATAAGCGGAACTCCTACGAGCAGTACTTC	CATAHKRNSYEQYF
TRBV7-9	TRBJ2-7	once	14	-	TGTGCCAGCAGCTTAGCCGGCAGGGTGGGCGAGCAGTACTTC	CASSLAGRVGEQYF
TRBV4-3	TRBJ1-5	-	17	-	TGCGCCAGCAGCCCTACTTGGGACCCTCCCCCGAATCAGCCCCAGCATTTT	CASSPTWDPPPNQPQHF
TRBV28	TRBJ2-3	-	14	TRBD2	TGTGCCAGCAGTTTACTAGCGGGAGCAGATACGCAGTATTTT	CASSLLAGADTQYF
TRBV11-3	TRBJ2-3	-	14	-	TGTGCCAGCAGCTTAGGAGAAAACACAGATACGCAGTATTTT	CASSLGENTDTQYF
TRBV7-2	TRBJ2-7	-	15	TRBD2	TGTGCCAGCAGCTTCAGACTAGCGGCAAACTACGAGCAGTACTTC	CASSFRLAANYEQYF
TRBV5-1	TRBJ2-1	-	17	-	TGCGCCAGCAGCTTAGCCGGGACACCCTTTCGAAACAATGAGCAGTTCTTC	CASSLAGTPFRNNEQFF
TRBV7-3	TRBJ1-2	-	13	-	TGTGCCAGCAGCTCCGACCCTAACTATGGCTACACCTTC	CASSSDPNYGYTF
TRBV6-5	TRBJ1-5	-	15	-	TGTGCCAGCAGTCTCCCGGCCGGGGGGCCTCAGCCCCAGCATTTT	CASSLPAGGPQPQHF
TRBV18	TRBJ2-1	-	16	TRBD2	TGTGCCAGCTCTCCGACTAGCAGACTTTCCTACAATGAGCAGTTCTTC	CASSPTSRLSYNEQFF
TRBV19	TRBJ2-7	-	14	-	TGTGCCAGTAGTATAGAGGTAGGGGGCTACGAGCAGTACTTC	CASSIEVGGYEQYF
TRBV6-5	TRBJ2-1	once	14	-	TGTGCCAGCAGGGGTGGCGGGATCGGCAATGAGCAGTTCTTC	CASRGGGIGNEQFF
TRBV15	TRBJ1-3	-	17	-	TGTGCCACCAGCCGGCTTGTGGGCCAAAGCTCTGGAAACACCATATATTTT	CATSRLVGQSSGNTIYF
TRBV2	TRBJ1-4	-	14	TRBD1	TGTGCCTACAGACAGGGCTTGGGTAATGAAAAACTGTTTTTT	CAYRQGLGNEKLFF
TRBV2	TRBJ1-5	-	15	TRBD1	TGTGCCAGCAGGACGACAGGGGGCGGAAATCAGCCCCAGCATTTT	CASRTTGGGNQPQHF
TRBV2	TRBJ2-1	-	14	-	TGTGCCAGCAGTGAGGAGTTAGTTTACAATGAGCAGTTCTTC	CASSEELVYNEQFF
TRBV5-1	TRBJ2-3	-	14	-	TGCGCCAGCAGCATCCCGGGGCCCACAGATACGCAGTATTTT	CASSIPGPTDTQYF
TRBV19	TRBJ2-7	-	15	TRBD2	TGTGCCAGTAGTACAACTAGCGGGGGGGCCTACGAGCAGTACTTC	CASSTTSGGAYEQYF
TRBV2	TRBJ2-3	-	14	-	TGTGCCAGCAGAAGAGCCTGGGGCACAGATACGCAGTATTTT	CASRRAWGTDTQYF
TRBV9	TRBJ2-3	-	13	-	TGTGCCAGCAGCGTGGAGGGCACCACTACGCAGTATTTT	CASSVEGTTTQYF
TRBV7-2	TRBJ2-4	once	14	-	TGTGCCAGCAGCTCCCCTGCAGCCAAAAACATTCAGTACTTC	CASSSPAAKNIQYF
TRBV4-1	TRBJ1-1	few	16	-	TGCGCCAGCAGCCAAGCAGGGGCCGCTGGGAACACTGAAGCTTTCTTT	CASSQAGAAGNTEAFF
TRBV7-2	TRBJ2-1	-	13	-	TGTGCCAGCAGCTCGGACCCCTACAATGAGCAGTTCTTC	CASSSDPYNEQFF
TRBV9	TRBJ2-5	-	15	-	TGTGCCAGCAGCCGTGAGGGAGTCCCGCAAGAGACCCAGTACTTC	CASSREGVPQETQYF
TRBV19	TRBJ2-2	-	13	-	TGTGCCAGTAGTACGCGGAACACCGGGGAGCTGTTTTTT	CASSTRNTGELFF
TRBV6-7	TRBJ1-2	-	15	-	TGTGCCAGCAGTCCCCCGGGCAGGAGAGACTATGGCTACACCTTC	CASSPPGRRDYGYTF